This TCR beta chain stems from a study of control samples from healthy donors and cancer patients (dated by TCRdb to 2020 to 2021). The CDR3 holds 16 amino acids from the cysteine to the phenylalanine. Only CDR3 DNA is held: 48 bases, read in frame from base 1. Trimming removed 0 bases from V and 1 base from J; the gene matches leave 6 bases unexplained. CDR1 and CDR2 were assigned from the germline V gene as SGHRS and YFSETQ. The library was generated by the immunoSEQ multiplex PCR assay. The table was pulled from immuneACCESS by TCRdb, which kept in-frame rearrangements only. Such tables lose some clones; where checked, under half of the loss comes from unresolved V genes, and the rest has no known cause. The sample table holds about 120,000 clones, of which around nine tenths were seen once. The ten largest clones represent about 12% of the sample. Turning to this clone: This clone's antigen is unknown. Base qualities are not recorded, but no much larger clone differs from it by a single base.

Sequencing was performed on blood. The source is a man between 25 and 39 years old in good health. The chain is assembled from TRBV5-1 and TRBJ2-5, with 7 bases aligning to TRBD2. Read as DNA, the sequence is TGCGCCAGCAGCTTGGAGCCCAGCGGGGCCCAAGAGACCCAGTACTTC. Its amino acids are CASSLEPSGAQETQYF.